The rows below give T cell receptor beta chains drawn from one sample of a study of identical twins. TCRdb reprocessed the 5' RACE reads via MiXCR and lists one record per CDR3 protein. The repertoire holds approximately 470,000 distinct CDR3 sequences, over 12% seen once, with about 0.52% in the top ten. The same data also went into a second study, on yellow fever vaccine responses in identical twins.

The sample taken for sequencing was CD4+ T cells sorted from blood. Receptors originate from a woman aged 18-29 years in good health. Each CDR3 is given with its conserved first and last residue. The order of the fields is D gene, V gene, CDR3 protein. D genes are given only for firm matches.

D gene: TRBD1; V gene: TRBV5-1; CDR3 protein: CASSVTGADGANVLTF
D gene: -; V gene: TRBV7-9; CDR3 protein: CASSPTRGVNTEAFF
D gene: -; V gene: TRBV7-2; CDR3 protein: CASRPSSYNSPLHF
D gene: -; V gene: TRBV10-3; CDR3 protein: CAISESGSGNTIYF
D gene: -; V gene: TRBV14; CDR3 protein: CASSRAWNTEAFF
D gene: -; V gene: TRBV24-1; CDR3 protein: CATSDRDFSYNEQFF
D gene: -; V gene: TRBV9; CDR3 protein: CASSVPQNAVFTDTQYF
D gene: -; V gene: TRBV6-5; CDR3 protein: CASSYSGRWSGSNQPQHF
D gene: TRBD1; V gene: TRBV5-1; CDR3 protein: CASSLGRRDRANTEAFF
D gene: -; V gene: TRBV6-1; CDR3 protein: CASSGAKNTEAFF
D gene: -; V gene: TRBV23-1; CDR3 protein: CASSQSARNYRVDGYTF
D gene: -; V gene: TRBV2; CDR3 protein: CASRGPTTEAFF
D gene: -; V gene: TRBV7-6; CDR3 protein: CASSLAGGPIDTQYF
D gene: -; V gene: TRBV20-1; CDR3 protein: CSARRVGGDNIQYF
D gene: -; V gene: TRBV5-5; CDR3 protein: CASSLVGRPDTQYF
D gene: -; V gene: TRBV4-2; CDR3 protein: CASSQVGEREQYF
D gene: -; V gene: TRBV19; CDR3 protein: CATKDGGTAYEQYF
D gene: TRBD1; V gene: TRBV12-3/TRBV12-4; CDR3 protein: CASSSQGAANEKLFF
D gene: -; V gene: TRBV7-7; CDR3 protein: CASSSDRTNTQYF
D gene: TRBD1; V gene: TRBV20-1; CDR3 protein: CSAWAGGNSPLHF
D gene: -; V gene: TRBV6-1; CDR3 protein: CASTPRDGIYNEQFF
D gene: -; V gene: TRBV10-1; CDR3 protein: CASSGLWDGEQFF
D gene: -; V gene: TRBV24-1; CDR3 protein: CATSDFVSPYEQYF
D gene: -; V gene: TRBV18; CDR3 protein: CASSSSSASYEQYF
D gene: -; V gene: TRBV5-1; CDR3 protein: CASTFEGGTDTQYF
D gene: TRBD2; V gene: TRBV7-2; CDR3 protein: CASSLGLAGNNEQFF
D gene: -; V gene: TRBV4-1; CDR3 protein: CASSQDRSIGGITAFSYNEQFF
D gene: TRBD2; V gene: TRBV10-3; CDR3 protein: CAIRSGSVYNEQFF
D gene: -; V gene: TRBV11-2; CDR3 protein: CASSPGTQLRGDTQYF
D gene: -; V gene: TRBV18; CDR3 protein: CASSPSPGIEQYF
D gene: TRBD2; V gene: TRBV4-3; CDR3 protein: CASGVPAGETGATGELFF
D gene: TRBD2; V gene: TRBV3-1; CDR3 protein: CASAGPGGQSKAGGPYEQYF
D gene: TRBD2; V gene: TRBV29-1; CDR3 protein: CSVEASGSRLYNEQFF
D gene: TRBD2; V gene: TRBV7-8; CDR3 protein: CASTAGAGSLAKNIQYF
D gene: -; V gene: TRBV6-1; CDR3 protein: CASQRGRDQPQHF
D gene: -; V gene: TRBV20-1; CDR3 protein: CSARPGGGNQPQHF
D gene: TRBD1; V gene: TRBV7-2; CDR3 protein: CASSLITGENGYTF
D gene: TRBD1; V gene: TRBV6-5; CDR3 protein: CASSSEGGGNGYTF
D gene: -; V gene: TRBV20-1; CDR3 protein: CSASSFEDSRVTQYF
D gene: -; V gene: TRBV28; CDR3 protein: CASSAQGYRKQYF
D gene: -; V gene: TRBV9; CDR3 protein: CASSVPPGPNNEQFF
D gene: TRBD1; V gene: TRBV3-1; CDR3 protein: CASSPPGTGGTDTQYF
D gene: TRBD1; V gene: TRBV11-2; CDR3 protein: CASSLSMDRGPGANVLTF
D gene: -; V gene: TRBV6-2/TRBV6-3; CDR3 protein: CASSRSGDEQFF
D gene: -; V gene: TRBV7-9; CDR3 protein: CASSLPGYQETQYF
D gene: TRBD1; V gene: TRBV28; CDR3 protein: CASSPGTVVYGYTF
D gene: TRBD2; V gene: TRBV24-1; CDR3 protein: CATSDLSTSGSNEQFF